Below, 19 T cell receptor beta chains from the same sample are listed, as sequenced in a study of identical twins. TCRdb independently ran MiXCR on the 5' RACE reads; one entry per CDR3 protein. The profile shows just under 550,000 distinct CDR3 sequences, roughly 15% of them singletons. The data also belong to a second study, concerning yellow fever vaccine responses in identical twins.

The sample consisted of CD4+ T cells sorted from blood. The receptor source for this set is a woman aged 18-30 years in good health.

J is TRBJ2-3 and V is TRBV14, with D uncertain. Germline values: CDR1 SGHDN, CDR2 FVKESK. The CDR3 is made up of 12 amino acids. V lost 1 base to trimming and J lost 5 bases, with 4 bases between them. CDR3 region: CASSQGIDTQYF. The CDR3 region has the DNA TGTGCCAGCAGCCAAGGGATAGATACGCAGTATTTT.

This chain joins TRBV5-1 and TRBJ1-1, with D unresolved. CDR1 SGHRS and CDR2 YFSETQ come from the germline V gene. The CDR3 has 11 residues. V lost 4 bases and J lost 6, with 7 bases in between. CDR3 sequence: CASSVGAEAFF. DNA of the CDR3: TGCGCCAGCAGCGTGGGAGCTGAAGCTTTCTTT.

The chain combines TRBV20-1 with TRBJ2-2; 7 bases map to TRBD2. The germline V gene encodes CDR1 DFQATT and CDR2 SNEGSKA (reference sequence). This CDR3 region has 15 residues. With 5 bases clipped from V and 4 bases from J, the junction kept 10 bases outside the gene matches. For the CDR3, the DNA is TGCAGTGCTTGTGTTGGGGGGAGGGCCACCGGGGAGCTGTTTTTT. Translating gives CSACVGGRATGELFF.

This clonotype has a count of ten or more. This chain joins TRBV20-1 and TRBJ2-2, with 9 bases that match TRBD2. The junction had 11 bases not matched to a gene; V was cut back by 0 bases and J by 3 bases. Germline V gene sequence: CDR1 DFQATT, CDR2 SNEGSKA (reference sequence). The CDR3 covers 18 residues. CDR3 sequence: CSARDPLSGGSHTGELFF. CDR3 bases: TGCAGTGCTAGAGATCCTCTAAGCGGGGGGTCGCACACCGGGGAGCTGTTTTTT.

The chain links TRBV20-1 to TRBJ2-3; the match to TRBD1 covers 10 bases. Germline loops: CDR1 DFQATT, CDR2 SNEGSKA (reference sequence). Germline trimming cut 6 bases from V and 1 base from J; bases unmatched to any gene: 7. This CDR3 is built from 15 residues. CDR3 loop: CSAYPGTGGTDTQYF. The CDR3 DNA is TGCAGTGCGTACCCCGGGACAGGGGGCACAGATACGCAGTATTTT.

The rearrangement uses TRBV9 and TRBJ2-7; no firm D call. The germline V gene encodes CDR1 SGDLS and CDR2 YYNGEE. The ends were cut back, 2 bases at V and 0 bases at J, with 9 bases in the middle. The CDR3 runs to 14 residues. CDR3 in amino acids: CASSVEPSSYEQYF. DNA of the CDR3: TGTGCCAGCAGCGTCGAACCCAGCTCCTACGAGCAGTACTTC.

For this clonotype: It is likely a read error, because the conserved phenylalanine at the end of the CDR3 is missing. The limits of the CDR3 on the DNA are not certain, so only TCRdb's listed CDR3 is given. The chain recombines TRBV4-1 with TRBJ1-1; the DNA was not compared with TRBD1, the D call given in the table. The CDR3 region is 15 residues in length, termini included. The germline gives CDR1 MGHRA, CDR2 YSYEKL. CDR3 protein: CASSVNGETGFGTAL.

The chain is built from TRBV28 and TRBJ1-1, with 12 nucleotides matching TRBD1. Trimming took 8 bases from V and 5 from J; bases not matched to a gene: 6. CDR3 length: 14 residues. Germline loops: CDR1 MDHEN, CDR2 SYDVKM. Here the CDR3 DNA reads TGTGCCAGCCGGGGACAGGGGGCGCGGACTGAAGCTTTCTTT. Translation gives CASRGQGARTEAFF.

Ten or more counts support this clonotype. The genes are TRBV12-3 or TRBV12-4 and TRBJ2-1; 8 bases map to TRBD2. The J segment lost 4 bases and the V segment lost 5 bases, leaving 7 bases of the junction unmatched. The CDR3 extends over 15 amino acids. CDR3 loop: CASSPTGGAYNEQFF. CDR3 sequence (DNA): TGTGCCAGCAGTCCCACGGGGGGGGCGTACAATGAGCAGTTCTTC.

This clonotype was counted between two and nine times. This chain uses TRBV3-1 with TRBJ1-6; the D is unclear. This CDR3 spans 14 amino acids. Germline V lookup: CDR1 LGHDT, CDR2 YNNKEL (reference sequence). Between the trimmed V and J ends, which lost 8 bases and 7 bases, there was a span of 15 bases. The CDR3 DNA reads TGTGCCAGCGCGGCCCCGAAGCACAATTCACCCCTCCACTTT. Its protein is CASAAPKHNSPLHF.

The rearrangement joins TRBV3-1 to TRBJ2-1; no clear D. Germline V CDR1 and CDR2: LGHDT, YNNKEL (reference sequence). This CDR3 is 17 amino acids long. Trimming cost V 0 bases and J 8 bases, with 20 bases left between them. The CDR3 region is CASSQDRGPFPVDEQFF. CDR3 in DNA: TGTGCCAGCAGCCAAGATCGAGGACCATTCCCAGTGGATGAGCAGTTCTTC.

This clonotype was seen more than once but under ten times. CDR3 residues: CSARYGGATDTQYF. CDR3 nucleotides: TGCAGTGCTAGATACGGGGGGGCCACAGATACGCAGTATTTT. The rearrangement links TRBV20-1 to TRBJ2-3, with 8 bases aligning to TRBD2. The CDR3 extends over 14 amino acids. The J segment lost 2 bases and the V segment lost 2 bases, leaving 3 bases of the junction unmatched. Germline CDR1 reads DFQATT; CDR2 reads SNEGSKA (reference sequence).

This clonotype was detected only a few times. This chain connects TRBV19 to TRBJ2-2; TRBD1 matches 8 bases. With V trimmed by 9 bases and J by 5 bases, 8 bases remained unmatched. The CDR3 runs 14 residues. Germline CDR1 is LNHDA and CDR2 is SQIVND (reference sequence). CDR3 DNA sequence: TGTGCCAGCCTTAGACAGGGGAAGACCGGGGAGCTGTTTTTT. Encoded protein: CASLRQGKTGELFF.

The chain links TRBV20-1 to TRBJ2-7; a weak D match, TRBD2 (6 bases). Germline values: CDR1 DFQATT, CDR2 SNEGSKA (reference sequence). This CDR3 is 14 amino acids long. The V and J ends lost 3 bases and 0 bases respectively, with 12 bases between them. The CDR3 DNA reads TGCAGTGCTAGTCGAGGGACTGGCTCCTACGAGCAGTACTTC. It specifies CSASRGTGSYEQYF.

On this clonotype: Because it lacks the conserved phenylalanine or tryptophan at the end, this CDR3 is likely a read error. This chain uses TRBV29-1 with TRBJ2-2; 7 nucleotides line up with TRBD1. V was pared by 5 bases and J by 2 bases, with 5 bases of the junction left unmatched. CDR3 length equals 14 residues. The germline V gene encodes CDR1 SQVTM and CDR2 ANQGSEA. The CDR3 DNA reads TGCAGCGTTTTACAGGGGATCAACACCGGGGAGCTGTTTATT. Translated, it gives CSVLQGINTGELFI.

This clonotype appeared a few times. CDR3 DNA: TGCAGTGCTGGGAGACAGGGTGGCTCTGGAAACACCATATATTTT. Amino acid sequence: CSAGRQGGSGNTIYF. The rearrangement uses TRBV20-1 and TRBJ1-3, with 7 bases that match TRBD1. Trimming at V came to 5 bases and at J to 0 bases, leaving 7 bases not matched to a gene. From germline, CDR1 is DFQATT and CDR2 SNEGSKA (reference sequence). This CDR3 has 15 amino acids.

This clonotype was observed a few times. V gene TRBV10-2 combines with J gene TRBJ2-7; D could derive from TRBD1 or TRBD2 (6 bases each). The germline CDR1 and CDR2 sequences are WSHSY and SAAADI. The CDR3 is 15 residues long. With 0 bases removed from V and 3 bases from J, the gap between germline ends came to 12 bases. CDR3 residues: CASSESHGGRYEQYV. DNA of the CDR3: TGCGCCAGCAGTGAGTCTCACGGGGGCCGCTACGAGCAGTACGTC.

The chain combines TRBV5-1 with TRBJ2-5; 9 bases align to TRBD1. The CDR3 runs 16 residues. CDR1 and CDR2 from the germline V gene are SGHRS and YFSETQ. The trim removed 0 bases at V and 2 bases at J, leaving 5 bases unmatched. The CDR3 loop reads CASSLGGTGYQETQYF. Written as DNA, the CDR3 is TGCGCCAGCAGCTTGGGCGGGACAGGGTATCAAGAGACCCAGTACTTC.

The CDR3 loop is CASSFQPVYEQYF. CDR3 DNA sequence: TGTGCCAGCAGTTTCCAGCCTGTCTACGAGCAGTACTTC. The rearrangement uses TRBV12-3 or TRBV12-4 and TRBJ2-7; D is ambiguous. The V and J ends lost 3 bases and 3 bases respectively, with 9 bases between them. The CDR3 spans 13 residues.